This T cell receptor beta chain was observed in a study of cytomegalovirus exposure and HLA in healthy donors. Study conclusions and caveats: A later analysis reportedly found fewer N-insertions in an Asian-associated ancestry cluster than the roughly 670-donor mean. Later work associated 16,951 TCR beta sequences with HLA alleles at 0.05 false discovery rate. V- and J-gene trimming of TCR beta was linked (in a later analysis) to a missense DCLRE1C variant.

V shed 3 bases and J 5 bases; nucleotides not matched to a gene: 6. The CDR3 consists of 14 residues. Germline assignment: CDR1 LNHDA and CDR2 SQIVND (reference sequence). Comments on this clone: The antigen remains undetermined.

Primers included in the PCR were 60 Vbeta and 13 Jbeta primers. Produced via immunoSEQ multiplex PCR; TCRdb's table is partial and in-frame only. The sample carries approximately 140,000 clones, less than 85% recorded once. The donors (healthy individuals) were bone marrow donors. The sequenced sample was PBMCs. This sequence originates from a man aged 40-55 years in good health and CMV-seronegative. This chain joins TRBV19 and TRBJ1-1; TRBD1 matches at 7 bases. The CDR3 nucleotides are TGTGCCAGTAGTATTAATTCACAGGGGACTGAAGCTTTCTTT. Protein product: CASSINSQGTEAFF.